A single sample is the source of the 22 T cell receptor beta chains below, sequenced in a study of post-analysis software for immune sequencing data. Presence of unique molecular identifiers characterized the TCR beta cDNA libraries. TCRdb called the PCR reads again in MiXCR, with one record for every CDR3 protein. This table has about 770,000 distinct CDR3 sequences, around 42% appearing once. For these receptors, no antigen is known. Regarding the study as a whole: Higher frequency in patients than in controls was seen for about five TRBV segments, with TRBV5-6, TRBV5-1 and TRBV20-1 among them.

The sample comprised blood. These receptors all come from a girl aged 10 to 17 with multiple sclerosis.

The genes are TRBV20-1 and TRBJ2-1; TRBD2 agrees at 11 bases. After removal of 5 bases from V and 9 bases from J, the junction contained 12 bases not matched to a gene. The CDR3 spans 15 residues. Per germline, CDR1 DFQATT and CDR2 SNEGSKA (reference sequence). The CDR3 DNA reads TGCAGTGCTCCCCATAGCGGGAGGGCCGATACTGAGCAGTTCTTC. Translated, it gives CSAPHSGRADTEQFF.

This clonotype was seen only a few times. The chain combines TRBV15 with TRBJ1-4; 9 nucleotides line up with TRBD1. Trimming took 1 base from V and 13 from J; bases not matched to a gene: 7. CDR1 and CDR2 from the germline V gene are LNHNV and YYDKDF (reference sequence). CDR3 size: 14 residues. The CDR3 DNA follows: TGTGCCACCAGCAGAGTCGGGACAGGGAAAGGACTGTTTTTT. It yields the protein CATSRVGTGKGLFF.

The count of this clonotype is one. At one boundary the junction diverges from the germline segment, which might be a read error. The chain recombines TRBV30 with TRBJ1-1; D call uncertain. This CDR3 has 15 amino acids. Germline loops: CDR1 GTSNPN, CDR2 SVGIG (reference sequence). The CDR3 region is CATEGVGPVNTGAFF. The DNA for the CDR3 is TGTGCGACGGAGGGCGTCGGGCCAGTTAACACTGGAGCTTTCTTT.

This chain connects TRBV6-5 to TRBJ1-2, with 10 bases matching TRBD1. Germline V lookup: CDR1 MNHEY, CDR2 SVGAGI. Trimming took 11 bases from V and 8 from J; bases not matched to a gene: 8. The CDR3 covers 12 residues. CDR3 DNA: TGTGCCGGTAGACAGGGGGCGCGAGGCTACACCTTC. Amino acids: CAGRQGARGYTF.

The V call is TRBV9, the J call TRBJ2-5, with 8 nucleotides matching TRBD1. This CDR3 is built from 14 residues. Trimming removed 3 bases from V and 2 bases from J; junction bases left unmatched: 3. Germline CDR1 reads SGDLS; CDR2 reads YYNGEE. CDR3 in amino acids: CASSGGQVQETQYF. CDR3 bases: TGTGCCAGCAGCGGGGGACAGGTACAAGAGACCCAGTACTTC.

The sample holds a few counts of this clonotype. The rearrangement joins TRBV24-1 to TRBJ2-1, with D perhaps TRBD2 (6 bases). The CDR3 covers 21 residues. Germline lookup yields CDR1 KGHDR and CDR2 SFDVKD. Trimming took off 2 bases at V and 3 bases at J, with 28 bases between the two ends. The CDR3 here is CATSDSPWGGKSTRDYNEQFF. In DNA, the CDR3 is TGTGCCACCAGTGATTCGCCCTGGGGAGGCAAATCCACGAGGGACTACAATGAGCAGTTCTTC.

CDR3 region: CASILREGRWGIQYF. The CDR3 DNA is TGTGCCAGCATCCTCCGGGAGGGCCGGTGGGGCATTCAGTACTTC. V is TRBV6-1 and J is TRBJ2-4, with 8 bases matching TRBD2. Germline V CDR1 and CDR2: MNHNS, SASEGT. The length of the CDR3 is 15 residues. Germline trimming cut 7 bases from V and 9 bases from J; bases unmatched to any gene: 14.

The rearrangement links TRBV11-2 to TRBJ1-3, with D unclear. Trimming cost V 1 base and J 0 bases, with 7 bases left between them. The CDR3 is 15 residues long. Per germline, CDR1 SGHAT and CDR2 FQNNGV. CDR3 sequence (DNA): TGTGCCAGCAGCTTAGGAGGTAGCTCTGGAAACACCATATATTTT. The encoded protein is CASSLGGSSGNTIYF. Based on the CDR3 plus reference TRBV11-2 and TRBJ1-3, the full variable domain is EAGVAQSPRYKIIEKRQSVAFWCNPISGHATLYWYQQILGQGPKLLIQFQNNGVVDDSQLPKDRFSAERLKGVDSTLKIQPAKLEDSAVYLCASSLGGSSGNTIYFGEGSWLTVV.

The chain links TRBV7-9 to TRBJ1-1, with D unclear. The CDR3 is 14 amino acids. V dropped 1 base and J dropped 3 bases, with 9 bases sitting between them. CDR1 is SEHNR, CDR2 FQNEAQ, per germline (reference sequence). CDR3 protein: CASSLGGRDTEAFF. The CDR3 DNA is TGTGCCAGCAGCTTAGGTGGGAGGGACACTGAAGCTTTCTTT. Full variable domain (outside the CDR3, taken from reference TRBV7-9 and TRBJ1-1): DTGVSQNPRHKITKRGQNVTFRCDPISEHNRLYWYRQTLGQGPEFLTYFQNEAQLEKSRLLSDRFSAERPKGSFSTLEIQRTEQGDSAMYLCASSLGGRDTEAFFGQGTRLTVV.

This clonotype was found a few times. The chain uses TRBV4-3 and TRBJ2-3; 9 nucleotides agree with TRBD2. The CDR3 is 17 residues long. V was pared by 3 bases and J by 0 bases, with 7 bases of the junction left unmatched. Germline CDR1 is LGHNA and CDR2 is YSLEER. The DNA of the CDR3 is TGCGCCAGCAGCCACTCCTCTAGCGGGAATAGCACAGATACGCAGTATTTT. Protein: CASSHSSSGNSTDTQYF.

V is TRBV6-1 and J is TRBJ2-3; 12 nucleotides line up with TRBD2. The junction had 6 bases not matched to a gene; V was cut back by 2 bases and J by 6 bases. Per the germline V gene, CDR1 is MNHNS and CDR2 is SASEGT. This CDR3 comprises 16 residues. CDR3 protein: CASSELASGGEDTQYF. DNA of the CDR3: TGTGCCAGCAGTGAATTGGCTAGCGGGGGGGAGGATACGCAGTATTTT.

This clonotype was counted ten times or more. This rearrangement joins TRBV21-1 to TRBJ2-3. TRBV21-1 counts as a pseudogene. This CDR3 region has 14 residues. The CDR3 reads CASSIRSMTDTQYF. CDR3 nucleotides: TGTGCCAGCAGCATCCGGAGTATGACAGATACGCAGTATTTT.

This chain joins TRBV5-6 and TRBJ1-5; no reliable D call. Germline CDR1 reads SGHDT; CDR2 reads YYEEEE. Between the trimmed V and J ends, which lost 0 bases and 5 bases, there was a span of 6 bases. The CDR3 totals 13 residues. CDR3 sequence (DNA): TGTGCCAGCAGCTTGGGCCCGTATCAGCCCCAGCATTTT. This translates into CASSLGPYQPQHF.

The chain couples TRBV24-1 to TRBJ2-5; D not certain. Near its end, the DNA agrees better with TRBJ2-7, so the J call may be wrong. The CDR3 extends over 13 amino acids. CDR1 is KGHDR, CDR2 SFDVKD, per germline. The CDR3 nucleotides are TGTGCCACCAGTGATGCAGTGATCTACGAGCAGTACTTC. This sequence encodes CATSDAVIYEQYF.

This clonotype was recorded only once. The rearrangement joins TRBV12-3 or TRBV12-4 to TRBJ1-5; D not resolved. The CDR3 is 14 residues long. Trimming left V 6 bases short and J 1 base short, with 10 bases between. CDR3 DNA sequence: TGTGCCAGCAGCCTAGGACCAAGCAATCAGCCCCAGCATTTT. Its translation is CASSLGPSNQPQHF.

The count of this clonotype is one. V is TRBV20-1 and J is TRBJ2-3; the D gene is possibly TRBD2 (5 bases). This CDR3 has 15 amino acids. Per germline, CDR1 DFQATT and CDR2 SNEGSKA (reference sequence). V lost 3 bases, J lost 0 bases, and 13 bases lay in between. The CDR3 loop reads CSASAGETSTDTQYF. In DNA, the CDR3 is TGCAGTGCTAGTGCTGGGGAGACTAGCACAGATACGCAGTATTTT.

The CDR3 here is CASSYGQGGDTEAFF. CDR3 coding DNA: TGTGCCAGCAGTTACGGACAGGGAGGGGACACTGAAGCTTTCTTT. The chain uses TRBV6-5 and TRBJ1-1, with 8 bases fitting TRBD1. V shed 2 bases, J shed 3 bases, and the junction held 5 bases outside the gene matches. Germline V gives CDR1 MNHEY, CDR2 SVGAGI. This CDR3 region has 15 residues.

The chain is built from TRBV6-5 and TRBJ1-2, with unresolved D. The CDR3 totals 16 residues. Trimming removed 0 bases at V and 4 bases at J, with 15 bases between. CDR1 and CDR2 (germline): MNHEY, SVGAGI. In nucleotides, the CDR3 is TGTGCCAGCAGTTACTCCCCGCCTACTGGGCGCTATGGCTACACCTTC. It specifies CASSYSPPTGRYGYTF.

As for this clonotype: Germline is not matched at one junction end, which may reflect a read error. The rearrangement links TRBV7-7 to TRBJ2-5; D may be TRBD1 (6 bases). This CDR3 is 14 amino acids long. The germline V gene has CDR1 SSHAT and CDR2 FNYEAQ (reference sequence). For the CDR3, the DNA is TGTGCTAGCAGCTCCCGGGACAAGGTGGACACCCAGTACTTC. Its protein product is CASSSRDKVDTQYF.

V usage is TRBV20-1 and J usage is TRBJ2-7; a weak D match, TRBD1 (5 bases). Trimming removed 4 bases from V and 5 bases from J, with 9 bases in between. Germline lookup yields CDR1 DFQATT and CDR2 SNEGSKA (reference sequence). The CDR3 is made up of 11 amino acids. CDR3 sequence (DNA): TGCAGTGCTACCCAGGGTAACGAGCAGTACTTC. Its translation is CSATQGNEQYF.

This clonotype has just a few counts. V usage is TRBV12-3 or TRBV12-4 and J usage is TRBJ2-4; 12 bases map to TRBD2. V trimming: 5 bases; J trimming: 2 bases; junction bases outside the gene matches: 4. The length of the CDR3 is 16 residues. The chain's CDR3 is CASSRLAGVTKNIQYF. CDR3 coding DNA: TGTGCCAGCAGTCGACTAGCGGGAGTGACCAAAAACATTCAGTACTTC.

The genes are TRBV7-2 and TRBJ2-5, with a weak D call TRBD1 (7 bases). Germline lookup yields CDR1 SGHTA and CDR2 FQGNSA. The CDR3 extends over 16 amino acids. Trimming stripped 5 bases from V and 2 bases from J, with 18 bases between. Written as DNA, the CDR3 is TGTGCCAGCAGCGTATTTGGTGCGGGACAGCAAGAGACCCAGTACTTC. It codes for CASSVFGAGQQETQYF.